This TCR beta chain is drawn from a study of blood T cell repertoires in COVID-19. Study-wide background: COVID-19 samples from acute and convalescent phases originated in the United States, Italy and Spain.

The length of the CDR3 is 15 residues. Germline CDR1 GTSNPN, CDR2 SVGIG (reference sequence). Trimming left V 2 bases short and J 1 base short, with 14 bases between. As originally analysed: Scientists estimated how many nucleated cells there were by amplifying reference gene primers. Method: immunoSEQ multiplex PCR; TCRdb's copy keeps in-frame clones and lacks some. That table supplies the V and J calls and clone size; D and trimming were determined from the DNA. The data hold some 66,000 clones, with approximately 79% observed a single time. Sequencing input: peripheral blood. This receptor was obtained from a man aged 55-75 years with acute or convalescent COVID-19. The V and J genes are TRBV30 and TRBJ1-2; D not resolved. This CDR3 is CAWSYGLSGNYGYTF. CDR3 coding DNA: TGTGCCTGGAGTTATGGACTTTCGGGTAACTATGGCTACACCTTC.